These T cell receptor beta chains were read from a single sample in a study of human T cells and chemical hapten exposure. TCRdb used MiXCR to reprocess the RACE reads, holding one entry per CDR3 protein. The table records fewer than 350,000 distinct CDR3 sequences, roughly 8% of them present only once. The sample here was whole blood, taken in connection with sensitization to the hapten diphenylcyclopropenone (DPC). The receptors stem from a man between 18 and 29 years old with alopecia areata. Some clones in this sample may be carry-over from other donors' samples. CDR3s include the opening cysteine and the closing phenylalanine or tryptophan.

TRBJ2-2	TRBV23-1	CALKRGPNTGELFF
TRBJ1-4	TRBV27	CASSFLGTNEKLFF
TRBJ1-5	TRBV3-1	CASSQGGQGINSNQPQHF
TRBJ2-3	TRBV9	CASSTDTPEGTDTQYF
TRBJ1-1	TRBV6-5	CASFQGNTEAFF
TRBJ2-4	TRBV5-1	CASSLVASGGPWAKNIQYF
TRBJ2-1	TRBV10-3	CAISGAGAVQFF
TRBJ2-3	TRBV7-9	CASSHSPGQGPDTQYF
TRBJ1-5	TRBV9	CASSVEGSVQPQHF
TRBJ2-1	TRBV28	CASSSGTGDYNEQFF
TRBJ1-5	TRBV4-3	CASSQDKGWGQPQHF
TRBJ2-5	TRBV6-6	CASSYLGLLAGFQETQYF
TRBJ2-2	TRBV9	CASSVGPRHLTGELFF
TRBJ1-1	TRBV20-1	CSASLAWGPNTEAFF
TRBJ2-7	TRBV5-1	CASSLQRTYEQYF
TRBJ1-1	TRBV10-2	CASTEWEAEAFF
TRBJ1-2	TRBV16	CASSQSLGNYGYTF
TRBJ2-3	TRBV7-3	CASSQTRNTDTQYF
TRBJ2-5	TRBV10-3	CAISEPLGTGEETQYF
TRBJ1-1	TRBV27	CASRPGQEKLNTEAFF
TRBJ1-1	TRBV5-1	CASSPTEGARTEAFF
TRBJ1-5	TRBV7-2	CASSLDRAWSNQPQHF
TRBJ2-1	TRBV7-9	CASSPDRGNLLNEQFF
TRBJ2-5	TRBV20-1	CSATDGWYQETQYF
TRBJ2-2	TRBV11-3	CASSPRRGTTGELFF
TRBJ1-1	TRBV7-9	CASSSPGGYRTEAFF
TRBJ2-1	TRBV18	CASSLETSNNEQFF
TRBJ1-1	TRBV12-3/TRBV12-4	CASSRGPRGEAFF
TRBJ1-3	TRBV14	CASSQGWGFENTIYF
TRBJ1-6	TRBV6-5	CASSYSRLGSPLHF
TRBJ1-5	TRBV20-1	CSANTGNQPQHF
TRBJ2-4	TRBV5-1	CASSLLSGRDKNIQYF
TRBJ2-7	TRBV5-1	CASSPLAVRYEQYF
TRBJ1-5	TRBV2	CASKREVNQPQHF
TRBJ2-1	TRBV9	CASSMDVYNEQFF
TRBJ2-1	TRBV4-2	CASSQVAGGPSYNEQFF
TRBJ2-2	TRBV29-1	CSVVGKLSSGELFF
TRBJ1-1	TRBV5-1	CASSWGPGRGTEAFF
TRBJ2-3	TRBV12-5	CASGLGHSALGGGALDTQYF
TRBJ2-5	TRBV24-1	CATSDNGQGVETQYF
TRBJ1-4	TRBV5-1	CASSLVPTNEKLFF
TRBJ2-3	TRBV6-2/TRBV6-3	CASSWRLVSTDTQYF
TRBJ1-1	TRBV6-2/TRBV6-3	CASSPYRSRDTEAFF